These 30 T cell receptor beta chains came from one sample sequenced in a study of cytomegalovirus exposure and HLA in healthy donors. PCR employed 60 Vbeta and 13 Jbeta primers. The protocol was immunoSEQ multiplex PCR, while the TCRdb copy is restricted to in-frame clones and leaves out a portion. The repertoire holds 45,000 to 65,000 clones, with about 82% as singletons. Sequenced input: PBMCs. Receptor source: a man aged 25-45 years in good health and CMV-seronegative.

V and J are TRBV7-8 and TRBJ1-6; the D is unclear. V dropped 2 bases and J dropped 7 bases, with 18 bases sitting between them. This CDR3 is 17 amino acids long. Germline V gene data show CDR1 as SGHVS and CDR2 as FQNEAQ. CDR3 DNA sequence: TGTGCCAGCAGCTTAAGCGTCCGCGCGACGATGAATTCACCCCTCCACTTT. This translates into CASSLSVRATMNSPLHF.

V usage is TRBV7-2 and J usage is TRBJ2-2; a weak D match, TRBD2 (6 bases). CDR3 length: 14 residues. The germline CDR1 and CDR2 sequences are SGHTA and FQGNSA. V was shortened by 5 bases and J by 7 bases, with 14 bases between the two germline ends. The CDR3 reads CASSKGRDFGELFF. The CDR3 region has the DNA TGTGCCAGCAGCAAGGGACGGGACTTCGGGGAGCTGTTTTTT.

Comments on this clone: One end of the junction does not line up with germline, which may come from a read error. This chain connects TRBV6-5 to TRBJ1-1, with D uncertain. CDR3 length: 14 residues. CDR1 and CDR2 from the germline V gene are MNHEY and SVGAGI. The DNA for the CDR3 is TGTGTCAGCAGTGAGGGTTGGAGGAACACTGAAGCTTTCTTT. Amino acids: CVSSEGWRNTEAFF.

The rearrangement joins TRBV19 to TRBJ1-5; the D gene is possibly TRBD1 (6 bases). Germline V gene lookup returns CDR1 LNHDA and CDR2 SQIVND (reference sequence). This CDR3 is built from 13 residues. V was shortened by 5 bases and J by 5 bases, with 10 bases between the two germline ends. This CDR3 reads CASSQGLHQPQHF. In nucleotides, the CDR3 is TGTGCCAGTAGTCAGGGGCTCCATCAGCCCCAGCATTTT.

This chain links TRBV19 with TRBJ1-5, with TRBD1 identical over 9 bases. The CDR3 is 17 amino acids. Germline assignment: CDR1 LNHDA and CDR2 SQIVND (reference sequence). J lost 7 bases, V lost 5 bases, and 15 bases had no gene match. The CDR3 protein is CASSPPGTGTLTQPQHF. The CDR3 coding sequence is TGTGCCAGTAGTCCTCCCGGGACAGGGACGCTAACCCAGCCCCAGCATTTT.

V is TRBV6-1 and J is TRBJ1-3, with a tentative D call TRBD1 (5 bases). There are 14 residues in the CDR3. V lost 5 bases, J lost 6 bases, and 14 bases lay in between. Looked up from germline, CDR1 is MNHNS and CDR2 is SASEGT. The CDR3 reads CASSSSRGVNTIYF. CDR3 bases: TGTGCCAGCAGTTCATCGCGGGGGGTAAACACCATATATTTT.

The rearrangement links TRBV10-3 to TRBJ1-5, with TRBD1 matching 11 bases. This CDR3 spans 15 amino acids. The germline V gene has CDR1 ENHRY and CDR2 SYGVKD. J lost 7 bases, V lost 5 bases, and 7 bases had no gene match. The CDR3 sequence is CAISPGQGVGQPQHF. CDR3 DNA: TGTGCCATCAGTCCGGGACAGGGGGTAGGACAGCCCCAGCATTTT.

The chain links TRBV27 to TRBJ2-3; D is undetermined. Trimming stripped 4 bases from V and 4 bases from J, with 9 bases between. The CDR3 has 13 amino acids. Germline assignment: CDR1 MNHEY and CDR2 SMNVEV (reference sequence). CDR3 nucleotides: TGTGCCAGCAGTTCCTATACAGCAGATACGCAGTATTTT. This gives the protein CASSSYTADTQYF.

This sequence joins TRBV2 and TRBJ2-7, with D unresolved. The CDR3 runs to 13 residues. CDR1 is SNHLY and CDR2 is FYNNEI in the germline V gene. With 3 bases removed from V and 0 bases from J, the gap between germline ends came to 6 bases. CDR3 loop: CASSEFVSYEQYF. For the CDR3, the DNA is TGTGCCAGCAGTGAGTTCGTCTCCTACGAGCAGTACTTC. Full variable domain (missing parts from reference TRBV2 and TRBJ2-7): EPEVTQTPSHQVTQMGQEVILRCVPISNHLYFYWYRQILGQKVEFLVSFYNNEISEKSEIFDDQFSVERPDGSNFTLKIRSTKLEDSAMYFCASSEFVSYEQYFGPGTRLTVT.

In this sample, this clone turned up once. The J gene is TRBJ2-3, the V gene TRBV6-5; no firm D call. The length of the CDR3 is 13 residues. Germline lookup yields CDR1 MNHEY and CDR2 SVGAGI. V dropped 6 bases and J dropped 3 bases, with 10 bases sitting between them. The CDR3, as DNA: TGTGCCAGCAGCACCTATAGAACAGATACGCAGTATTTT. Translated, it gives CASSTYRTDTQYF.

This clone was detected only once. The V and J genes are TRBV7-8 and TRBJ1-1, with D perhaps TRBD1 (6 bases). The length of the CDR3 is 13 residues. Germline CDR1 and CDR2: SGHVS and FQNEAQ. V gave up 0 bases and J gave up 4 bases, with 6 bases separating them. The CDR3 bases are TGTGCCAGCAGCTTAGCGGGGGCCACTGAAGCTTTCTTT. Its protein is CASSLAGATEAFF. Drawing the rest from reference TRBV7-8 and TRBJ1-1, the complete variable domain is GAGVSQSPRYKVAKRGQDVALRCDPISGHVSLFWYQQALGQGPEFLTYFQNEAQLDKSGLPSDRFFAERPEGSVSTLKIQRTQQEDSAVYLCASSLAGATEAFFGQGTRLTVV.

This CDR3 is CASSASVGAGKLFF. The CDR3 DNA reads TGTGCCAGCAGCGCGTCGGTTGGTGCCGGAAAACTGTTTTTT. The rearrangement joins TRBV9 to TRBJ1-4, with unresolved D. Trimming removed 3 bases from V and 10 bases from J, with 16 bases in between. CDR1 SGDLS and CDR2 YYNGEE come from the germline V gene. The CDR3 consists of 14 residues.

This clone was seen once. The chain carries TRBV7-2 and TRBJ2-2; 8 positions agree with TRBD1. V shed 5 bases and J 0 bases; nucleotides not matched to a gene: 5. The germline V gene encodes CDR1 SGHTA and CDR2 FQGNSA. The CDR3 consists of 16 residues. CDR3 region: CASSLRQGTNTGELFF. In DNA, the CDR3 is TGTGCCAGCAGCCTCAGACAGGGGACGAACACCGGGGAGCTGTTTTTT.

The V gene is TRBV30, the J gene TRBJ1-1; 7 positions agree with TRBD1. The CDR3 sequence is 15 residues long. The V and J ends lost 2 bases and 6 bases, in that order; junction bases with no gene match: 12. Germline-derived CDR1 and CDR2 are GTSNPN and SVGIG (reference sequence). The CDR3 sequence: CAWSRTDREWAEAFF. In nucleotides, the CDR3 is TGTGCCTGGAGTAGAACCGACAGGGAGTGGGCTGAAGCTTTCTTT.

Points on this clone: This is likely a read error, given that the CDR3 carries no conserved phenylalanine or tryptophan at its end. The genes are TRBV7-9 and TRBJ1-1; D not resolved. The CDR3 extends over 13 amino acids. Trimming cost V 3 bases and J 1 base, with 6 bases left between them. Per germline, CDR1 SEHNR and CDR2 FQNEAQ (reference sequence). CDR3 region: CASSLTGNTEAFV. The CDR3 bases are TGTGCCAGCAGCTTGACGGGGAACACTGAAGCTTTCGTT.

J is TRBJ1-6 and V is TRBV5-4, with D maybe TRBD1 (6 bases). V was trimmed by 2 bases and J by 7 bases, leaving 13 bases between them. CDR3 length: 15 amino acids. Looked up from germline, CDR1 is SGHNT and CDR2 is YYREEE (reference sequence). CDR3 in DNA: TGTGCCAGCAGCTTATCCGCAGGGGTGAATTCACCCCTCCACTTT. Its protein product is CASSLSAGVNSPLHF.

The rearrangement joins TRBV11-2 to TRBJ2-7; 10 bases fit TRBD2. The CDR3 totals 17 residues. CDR1 and CDR2 from the germline V gene are SGHAT and FQNNGV. With 7 bases clipped from V and 4 bases from J, the junction kept 16 bases outside the gene matches. The CDR3 loop is CASTTLVRGLARYEQYF. The CDR3 DNA sequence: TGTGCCAGCACCACCCTTGTTCGGGGACTAGCGAGGTACGAGCAGTACTTC. The whole variable domain, filled in from reference TRBV11-2 and TRBJ2-7, reads EAGVAQSPRYKIIEKRQSVAFWCNPISGHATLYWYQQILGQGPKLLIQFQNNGVVDDSQLPKDRFSAERLKGVDSTLKIQPAKLEDSAVYLCASTTLVRGLARYEQYFGPGTRLTVT.

This clone was detected only a few times. CDR3 in DNA: TGTGCCAGCAGATCCTTGGGGCAGGGTTTGGGCTATTCTCGGCCCTCCTACGAGCAGTACTTC. Translating gives CASRSLGQGLGYSRPSYEQYF. The chain couples TRBV2 to TRBJ2-7, with D tentatively TRBD1 (5 bases). Per the germline V gene, CDR1 is SNHLY and CDR2 is FYNNEI. This CDR3 spans 21 amino acids. Trimming pared 6 bases from V and 0 bases from J, leaving 33 bases between.

The gene calls are TRBV11-2 and TRBJ1-2, with D perhaps matching TRBD1 (6 bases). CDR3 length equals 13 residues. CDR1 and CDR2 (germline): SGHAT, FQNNGV. Trimming took 1 base from V and 8 from J, leaving 11 bases between them. CDR3 in amino acids: CASSLGGGGGYTF. The CDR3 DNA reads TGTGCCAGCAGCTTAGGGGGGGGCGGGGGCTACACCTTC.

In this sample, this clone turned up a few times. This chain uses TRBV7-9 with TRBJ2-7, with 9 positions matching TRBD1. Germline CDR1 reads SEHNR; CDR2 reads FQNEAQ (reference sequence). The CDR3 loop spans 14 amino acids. J was trimmed by 0 bases and V by 5 bases; bases with no gene match: 2. CDR3: CASSPTGGSYEQYF. The DNA of the CDR3 is TGTGCCAGCAGCCCGACAGGGGGCTCCTACGAGCAGTACTTC.

V usage is TRBV5-1 and J usage is TRBJ2-1; D may be TRBD2 (6 bases). The CDR3 length is 16 residues. The V and J ends lost 0 bases and 0 bases respectively, with 10 bases between them. CDR1 and CDR2 (germline): SGHRS, YFSETQ. The CDR3, as DNA: TGCGCCAGCAGCTTGGACCTCGGGAGCTCCTACAATGAGCAGTTCTTC. It specifies CASSLDLGSSYNEQFF.

V usage is TRBV5-6 and J usage is TRBJ1-2, with D hard to call. Trimming cost V 7 bases and J 5 bases, with 24 bases left between them. The CDR3 has 16 residues. Germline CDR1 reads SGHDT; CDR2 reads YYEEEE. In DNA form, the CDR3 reads TGTGCCAGCTACGTTGAAACCGCAAGTGGGCATTATGGCTACACCTTC. Its protein product is CASYVETASGHYGYTF.

The chain uses TRBV5-6 and TRBJ2-7, with 8 nucleotides matching TRBD2. The CDR3 extends over 13 amino acids. Trimming removed 3 bases from V and 6 bases from J; junction bases left unmatched: 5. The germline gives CDR1 SGHDT, CDR2 YYEEEE. This chain's CDR3 is CASSWSGGREQYF. The CDR3 DNA follows: TGTGCCAGCAGCTGGAGCGGGGGCCGCGAGCAGTACTTC.

The rearrangement uses TRBV2 and TRBJ1-2; D is unclear. The CDR3 contains 12 residues. The germline CDR1 and CDR2 sequences are SNHLY and FYNNEI. The germline V and J ends were trimmed by 5 bases and 3 bases, with 7 bases remaining between them. The CDR3 DNA sequence: TGTGCCAGCAGTAAGGAGGACTATGGCTACACCTTC. This gives the protein CASSKEDYGYTF.

In this sample, this clone turned up a few times. This chain uses TRBV4-1 with TRBJ2-7, with D tentatively TRBD2 (6 bases). Between the trimmed V and J ends, which lost 4 bases and 2 bases, there was a span of 12 bases. This CDR3 has 14 residues. The V gene's germline CDR1 is MGHRA and CDR2 YSYEKL. CDR3 nucleotide sequence: TGCGCCAGCAGCCGGGCCCCGGGGGCCTACGAGCAGTACTTC. Translation: CASSRAPGAYEQYF.

The table lists this clone with a few counts. The chain recombines TRBV6-5 with TRBJ1-4; perhaps TRBD1 as D (5 bases). This CDR3 spans 15 amino acids. The V and J ends lost 0 bases and 5 bases respectively, with 10 bases between them. CDR1 and CDR2 (germline): MNHEY, SVGAGI. This CDR3 reads CASSYSNRPNEKLFF. The CDR3 DNA follows: TGTGCCAGCAGTTACTCGAACAGGCCCAATGAAAAACTGTTTTTT.

The chain uses TRBV2 and TRBJ2-1; tentatively, D is TRBD1 (6 bases). The V end was cut by 2 bases, the J end by 2 bases, with 13 bases between. The germline V gene encodes CDR1 SNHLY and CDR2 FYNNEI. CDR3 length: 16 residues. The CDR3 DNA reads TGTGCCAGCAGTGAATGGGCAGGGGCGGCCTACAATGAGCAGTTCTTC. This encodes CASSEWAGAAYNEQFF.

The rearrangement joins TRBV6-5 to TRBJ1-1; 7 nucleotides match TRBD1. Germline V gene data show CDR1 as MNHEY and CDR2 as SVGAGI. The CDR3 sequence is 13 residues long. Unmatched junction bases numbered 1, after V lost 6 bases and J lost 0 bases. The CDR3 loop reads CASSGQVNTEAFF. For the CDR3, the DNA is TGTGCCAGCAGCGGACAGGTGAACACTGAAGCTTTCTTT.

This chain joins TRBV6-5 and TRBJ2-1, with a tentative D call TRBD1 (6 bases). The germline V gene encodes CDR1 MNHEY and CDR2 SVGAGI. CDR3 length equals 12 residues. Trimming stripped 6 bases from V and 6 bases from J, with 9 bases between. In nucleotides, the CDR3 is TGTGCCAGCAGGGGACAACCCAATGAGCAGTTCTTC. Its protein is CASRGQPNEQFF.

This chain's CDR3 is CASRLTSGSLNEQFF. The DNA for the CDR3 is TGTGCCAGCAGACTTACTAGCGGGAGTTTAAATGAGCAGTTCTTC. This sequence joins TRBV6-5 and TRBJ2-1; 11 positions match TRBD2. After removal of 6 bases from V and 7 bases from J, the junction contained 8 bases not matched to a gene. Looked up from germline, CDR1 is MNHEY and CDR2 is SVGAGI. The CDR3 is 15 residues long.